This TCR beta chain was sequenced during a study of human T cells and chemical hapten exposure. About the research overall: Epicutaneous patch tests delivered 0.01% DPC to the upper back, with evaluation at 6 days. Minor pooled library volume differences mainly drove per-sample TCR yield variation. Findings and caveats of the study: Versus controls, expanded TCRs had significantly more large CDR3 similarity clusters.

This CDR3 is 13 amino acids long. The germline V gene encodes CDR1 MDHEN and CDR2 SYDVKM. Trimming cost V 8 bases and J 7 bases, with 18 bases left between them. This clonotype occurred many times. The antigen is not known. Specified time point: patch test 1, 2 weeks after DPC sensitization. Treatment meaning: therapeutic diphenylcyclopropenone sensitization with weekly scalp DPC. As processed by the authors: Samples contained a median of around 89,000 TCRs, with a range of roughly 23,224 to 700,000. TCRdb fed the RACE reads into MiXCR, producing one record per CDR3 protein. These V and J calls are TCRdb output, not the study's own analysis. The table lists around 300,000 distinct CDR3 sequences, under 8% of them singletons, with approximately 8.9% in the top ten.

This sequence originates from a woman aged 18-29 years with alopecia areata. Some clones in this sample may be carry-over from other donors' samples. The sequencing here drew on whole blood, taken in connection with sensitization to the hapten diphenylcyclopropenone (DPC). This chain links TRBV28 with TRBJ2-7, with D tentatively TRBD1 or TRBD2 (5 bases each). Here the CDR3 reads CASHGGWAWEQYF. The CDR3 region has the DNA TGTGCCAGCCATGGGGGTTGGGCCTGGGAGCAGTACTTC. Combining the CDR3 with reference TRBV28 and TRBJ2-7 gives the whole variable domain DVKVTQSSRYLVKRTGEKVFLECVQDMDHENMFWYRQDPGLGLRLIYFSYDVKMKEKGDIPEGYSVSREKKERFSLILESASTNQTSMYLCASHGGWAWEQYFGPGTRLTVT.